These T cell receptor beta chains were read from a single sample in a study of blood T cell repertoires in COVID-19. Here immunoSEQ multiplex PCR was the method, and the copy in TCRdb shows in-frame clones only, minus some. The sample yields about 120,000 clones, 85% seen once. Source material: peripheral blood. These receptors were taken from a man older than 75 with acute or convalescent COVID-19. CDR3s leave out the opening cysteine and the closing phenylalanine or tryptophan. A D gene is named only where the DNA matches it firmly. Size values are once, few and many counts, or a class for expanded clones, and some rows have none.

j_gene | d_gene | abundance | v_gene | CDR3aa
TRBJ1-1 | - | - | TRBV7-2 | ASSLVREAEAF
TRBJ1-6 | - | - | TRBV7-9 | ASSSGDGWDSPLH
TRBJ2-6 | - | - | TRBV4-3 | ASSQGIDSSGANVLT
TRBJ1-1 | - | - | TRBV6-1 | ASSAPRGGRNTEAF
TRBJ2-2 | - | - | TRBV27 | ASSPLGTPTGELF
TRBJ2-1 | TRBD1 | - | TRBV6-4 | ASSGQNRGLPGPHNEQF
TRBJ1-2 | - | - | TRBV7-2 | ASRYGISYGYT
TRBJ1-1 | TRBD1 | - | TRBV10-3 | AVSRSGQGTGTEAF
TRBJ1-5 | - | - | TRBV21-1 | AKPDREIEGNQPQH
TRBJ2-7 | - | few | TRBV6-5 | ASSSRGGSYEQY
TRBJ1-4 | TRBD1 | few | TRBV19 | ASSPKGMGTGLLATNEKLF
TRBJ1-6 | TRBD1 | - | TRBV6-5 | ASSTTGTVNSPLH
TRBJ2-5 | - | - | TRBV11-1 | ASSLGLQETQY
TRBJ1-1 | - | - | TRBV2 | ASSDKTGDTEAF
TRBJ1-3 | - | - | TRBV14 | ASSQASISGNTIY
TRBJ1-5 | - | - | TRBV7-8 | ASSLVGDSQPQH
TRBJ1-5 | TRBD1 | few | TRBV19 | ASSMDRGYSNQPQH
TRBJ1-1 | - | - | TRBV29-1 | SVEAARVYTEAF
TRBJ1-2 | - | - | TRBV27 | ASSFGRQNYGYT
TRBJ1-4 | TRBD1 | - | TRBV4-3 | ASSLGQGRGEKLF
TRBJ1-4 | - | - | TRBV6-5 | ASSYSKQLLNEKLF
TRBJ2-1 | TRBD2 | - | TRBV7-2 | ASSFPTSGGPYNEQF
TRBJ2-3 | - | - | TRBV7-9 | ASSPRGRTDTQY
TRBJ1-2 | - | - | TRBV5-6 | ASSLIRGDYGYT
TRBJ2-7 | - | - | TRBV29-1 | SAGDYEQY
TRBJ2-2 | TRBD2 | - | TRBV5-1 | ASSLASGGNTGELF
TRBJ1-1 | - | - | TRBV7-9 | ASSSEGGRLGTEAF
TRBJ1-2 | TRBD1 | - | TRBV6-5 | ASRAGTGVFGYT
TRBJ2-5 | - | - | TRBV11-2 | ASSLFEGTQY
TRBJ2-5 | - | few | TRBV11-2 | ASTSGRETQY
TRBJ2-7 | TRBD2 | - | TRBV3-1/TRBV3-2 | ASSHRGRPPYEQY
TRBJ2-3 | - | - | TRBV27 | ASSLKGNAKVSDTQY
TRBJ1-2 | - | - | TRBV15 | ATSREVGGVDGYT
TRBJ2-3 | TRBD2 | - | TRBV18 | ASSRKEASGRALVTDTQY
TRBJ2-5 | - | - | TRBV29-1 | SVYGGEVTQY
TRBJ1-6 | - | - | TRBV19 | ASRASQGRSPLH
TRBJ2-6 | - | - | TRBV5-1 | ASSSITGGANVLT
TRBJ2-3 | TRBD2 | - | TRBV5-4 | AGHAKTSASTDTQY
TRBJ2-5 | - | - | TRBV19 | ASSIGPGEGTQY
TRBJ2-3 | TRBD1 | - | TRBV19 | ASSIRQGSDTQY
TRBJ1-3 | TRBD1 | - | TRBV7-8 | ASSQQGNTIY
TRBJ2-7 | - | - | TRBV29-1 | SVGVGVYEQY
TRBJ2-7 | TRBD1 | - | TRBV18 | ASSPTGQGTYEQY
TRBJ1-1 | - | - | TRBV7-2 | ASSPWGRGDTEAF
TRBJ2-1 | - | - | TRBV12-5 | ASADGQSSYNEQF
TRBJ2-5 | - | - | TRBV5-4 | ASSVPAQGQETQY
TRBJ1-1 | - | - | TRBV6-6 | ASRSQQNTEAF
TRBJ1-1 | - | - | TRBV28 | ASSPDGWWTEAF
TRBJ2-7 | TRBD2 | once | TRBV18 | ASSPPSDRIGTSGRSYEQY
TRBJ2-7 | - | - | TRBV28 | ASSISDNFYEQY
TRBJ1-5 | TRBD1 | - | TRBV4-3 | ASSQEAGGNVNQPQH
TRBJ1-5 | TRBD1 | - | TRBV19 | ASSKQGPYSNQPQH
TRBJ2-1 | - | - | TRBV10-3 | AITPGPYNEQF
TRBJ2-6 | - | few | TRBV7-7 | ASSEGVSGANVLT
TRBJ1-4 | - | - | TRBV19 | ASSIYAAEKLF
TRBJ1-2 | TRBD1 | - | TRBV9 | ASSVETGGGGYT
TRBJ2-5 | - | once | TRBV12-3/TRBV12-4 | ASSLVSGETQY
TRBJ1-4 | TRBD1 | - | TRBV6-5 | ASSKSGTGNEKLF
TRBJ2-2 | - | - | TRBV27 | ASSFMGQINTGELF
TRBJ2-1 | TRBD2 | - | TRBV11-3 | ASSAGTKNPF